The sequence of this T cell receptor beta chain was determined in a study of T cell therapy product for transplant patients (dated 2019 in TCRdb). About the full investigation: The wider healthy donor group was composed of roughly 19 individuals (approximately ten male and 9 female) aged about 22 to 90 years in Berlin, Germany. The expansion media contained either IL-7 and IL-15 at around 10 ng/ml or IL-2 at around 50 U/ml. The study developed a next-generation autologous adoptive antiviral T-cell product for immunosuppressed solid organ transplant patients, using CMV as the model virus. The TCRbeta repertoire analysis of rapamycin-treated and untreated products included n = 3 healthy donors. To assess clonal composition, the researchers compared the TCRbeta repertoires of CMV-specific T-cell products that were either rapamycin-treated or untreated, with both kinds coming from the same donors.

As for this clone: Its antigen remains undetermined. The record has no base qualities; no much larger clone is one base away. The same CDR3 can be traced to other DNA sequences in this sample.

Genomic DNA was extracted using an AllPrep DNA/RNA Kit, and TCRbeta CDR3 regions were amplified using the immunoSEQ hsTCRb Kit. Processing in the source paper ran as follows. In-frame CDR3 nucleotide sequences without stop codons were defined as productive rearrangements and were analyzed in immunoSEQ Analyzer 3.0. Sample overlap was measured using the Morisita index, while clonality was calculated from productive entropy normalized to the number of productive rearrangements. TCRdb stores this immuneACCESS table with in-frame sequences only. Part of the clones is absent; in the studies checked, under half of the shortfall reflects unresolved V genes, and no reason is known for the rest. V and J calls plus clone size are reproduced from that table; the DNA served to infer D and trimming. The sample table contains about 1,100 clones; only one count was recorded for 46% of them. Roughly a third of the sample goes to the ten largest clones.

Study-level results and caveats: Compared with untreated products, rapamycin-treated products had a TCRbeta repertoire that was more diverse and less clonal, and the rapamycin-treated products also contained more distinct clones. According to the authors' suggestion, the increased clonal diversity in Rapa-TCPs may reflect the survival of low-frequency clones and the preferential expansion of central memory T cells. Repertoires from different donors showed no overlap, but paired products from the same donor shared many clones. The top 10 clones covered approximately 70% of the repertoire in rapamycin-treated products versus approximately 90% in untreated products.

The germline V gene supplies CDR1 SGHVT and CDR2 SQSDAQ. V loses 1 base at its end and J loses 2 bases; junction bases beyond the gene matches: 4. The CDR3 has 15 amino acids, counting the end cysteine and phenylalanine. CDR3 DNA only is kept here, 45 bases in frame from base 1. The sample label corresponds to: roughly 19 nM rapamycin added during CMV-specific T-cell product expansion (Rapa-TCP). Judged against the paper, the specimen's label conveys: CMVpp65/IE-1-reactive T cells enriched by IFNgamma capture and expanded in vitro. For around six hours, PBMCs were stimulated with overlapping CMV pp65 and IE-1 peptide pools, with each pool at around 0.5 ug/ml. IFNgamma-producing CMV-stimulated cells were positively selected with the IFNgamma Secretion Assay-Cell Enrichment and Detection Kit (Miltenyi Biotec). Enriched IFNgamma+ cells were cultured with irradiated autologous feeders plus either IL-7/IL-15 or IL-2 for 20 to 25 days. To provide enough cells for different cell sorting steps, buffy coats were used from about 15% of the 19 healthy donors. Peripheral blood mononuclear cells were isolated by Biocoll density gradient centrifugation. Buffy coats from healthy donors were obtained from DRK.

The chain links TRBV7-4 with TRBJ2-5, and 7 junction bases match TRBD2. This receptor was obtained from an adult in good health. The sample comprised a sorted cell population cultured from PBMCs. The CDR3 amino acid sequence is: CASSLGGGSQETQYF. In nucleotide form, the sequence is TGTGCCAGCAGCTTAGGCGGGGGTTCTCAAGAGACCCAGTACTTC.